What follows is one T cell receptor beta chain and its context. Sequencing used immunoSEQ multiplex PCR; TCRdb keeps in-frame clones, though not all of them. The sample has roughly 120,000 clones; around 94% are singletons. This record belongs to a study of T cell responses to AZD1222 COVID-19 vaccine. V was trimmed by 2 bases and J by 0 bases, leaving 5 bases between them. Looked up from germline, CDR1 is MNHNS and CDR2 is SASEGT. There are 14 residues in the CDR3. This chain links TRBV6-1 with TRBJ1-5; D remains ambiguous. The input for sequencing was peripheral blood, taken 28 days after the second AZD1222 dose. The receptor comes from an adult who received the AZD1222 COVID-19 vaccine. This CDR3 is CASSETNSNQPQHF. The CDR3 DNA sequence: TGTGCCAGCAGTGAAACAAATAGCAATCAGCCCCAGCATTTT.